Shown below are 5 T cell receptor beta chains from a single sample sequenced in a study of PD-L1 blockade in urothelial cancer. Sequencing used immunoSEQ multiplex PCR; TCRdb keeps in-frame clones, though not all of them. Found here are tens of thousands of clones, nearly 90% of them singletons; the top ten hold around 8%. This sample comprised PBMCs, obtained around atezolizumab (anti-PD-L1) treatment. The receptor source for this set is a man between 60 and 75 years old with urothelial cancer.

CDR3 protein: CASSREGYSNQPQHF. CDR3 sequence (DNA): TGTGCCAGCAGCCGAGAGGGATATAGCAATCAGCCCCAGCATTTT. V and J are TRBV7-2 and TRBJ1-5; the D is unclear. The CDR3 is made up of 15 amino acids. Trimming stripped 5 bases from V and 0 bases from J, with 11 bases between. CDR1 SGHTA and CDR2 FQGNSA come from the germline V gene.

This chain uses TRBV6-5 with TRBJ2-7; D perhaps matches TRBD1 (6 bases). Trimming cost V 6 bases and J 3 bases, with 12 bases left between them. The CDR3 length is 13 residues. CDR1 is MNHEY, CDR2 SVGAGI, per germline. CDR3 amino acids: CASRSDRYYEQYF. CDR3 sequence (DNA): TGTGCCAGCAGATCGGACAGATACTACGAGCAGTACTTC.

This rearrangement joins TRBV5-1 to TRBJ1-1, with 8 bases that match TRBD1. The length of the CDR3 is 15 residues. The germline gives CDR1 SGHRS, CDR2 YFSETQ. V was pared by 4 bases and J by 0 bases, with 5 bases of the junction left unmatched. CDR3 sequence (DNA): TGCGCCAGCAGCAGGACAGGGCCCTTGAACACTGAAGCTTTCTTT. It specifies CASSRTGPLNTEAFF.

This chain joins TRBV5-1 and TRBJ2-1; no firm D call. This CDR3 comprises 15 residues. The V end lost 5 bases, the J end lost 3 bases, and 15 bases lay between the germline ends. CDR1 and CDR2 from the germline V gene are SGHRS and YFSETQ. The CDR3 protein is CASRLAGGNYNEQFF. The CDR3 DNA is TGCGCCAGCAGACTGGCCGGCGGTAACTACAATGAGCAGTTCTTC.

The chain joins TRBV11-2 to TRBJ1-1; no reliable D call. V gave up 7 bases and J gave up 5 bases, with 20 bases separating them. The CDR3 sequence is 15 residues long. In germline, CDR1 is SGHAT, CDR2 FQNNGV. CDR3 nucleotide sequence: TGTGCCAGCACCACGGCCGGGCGGACTGGGACTGAAGCTTTCTTT. Protein product: CASTTAGRTGTEAFF.